The 31 T cell receptor beta chains below were found in one sample sequenced in a study of control samples from healthy donors and cancer patients. Method: immunoSEQ multiplex PCR; TCRdb's copy keeps in-frame clones and lacks some. The data show over 200,000 clones, almost 85% seen once. The sequenced sample was PBMCs. The receptors were gathered from an older woman with lung cancer.

The V call is TRBV5-1, the J call TRBJ2-5; no reliable D call. V lost 0 bases and J lost 1, with 4 bases in between. This CDR3 has 13 residues. CDR1 is SGHRS and CDR2 is YFSETQ in the germline V gene. The CDR3 DNA follows: TGCGCCAGCAGCTTGGTAACCCAAGAGACCCAGTACTTC. The encoded protein is CASSLVTQETQYF.

The CDR3 sequence is CASSPWTGEDTEAFF. The CDR3 DNA reads as TGTGCCAGCAGCCCCTGGACAGGGGAGGACACTGAAGCTTTCTTT. The chain employs TRBV5-4 and TRBJ1-1; the match to TRBD1 covers 9 bases. V shed 4 bases, J shed 3 bases, and the junction held 7 bases outside the gene matches. Germline V lookup: CDR1 SGHNT, CDR2 YYREEE (reference sequence). The CDR3 sequence is 15 residues long.

The sample holds one count of this clone. This chain links TRBV7-6 with TRBJ2-7; 10 bases fit TRBD2. Germline CDR1 is SGHVS and CDR2 is FNYEAQ. This CDR3 has 16 residues. Losses at the gene ends were 3 bases for V and 2 bases for J; bases not matched to a gene: 7. CDR3 sequence reads: CASSFGLAGETYEQYF. The CDR3 nucleotides read TGTGCCAGCAGCTTTGGCCTAGCGGGGGAGACCTACGAGCAGTACTTC.

The chain links TRBV10-3 to TRBJ2-7, with D uncertain. Germline CDR1 and CDR2: ENHRY and SYGVKD. The V end lost 7 bases, the J end lost 2 bases, and 9 bases lay between the germline ends. CDR3 length equals 12 residues. Here the CDR3 DNA reads TGTGCCATCATGGTGGCACCCTACGAGCAGTACTTC. This encodes CAIMVAPYEQYF.

The J gene is TRBJ2-1, the V gene TRBV2; D remains unclear. This CDR3 has 15 amino acids. Germline CDR1 and CDR2: SNHLY and FYNNEI. The V gene lost 2 bases and the J gene lost 2 bases, with 10 bases spanning the gap. The CDR3 nucleotides read TGTGCCAGCAGTGAACCCCGCCCCCCCTACAATGAGCAGTTCTTC. Translation gives CASSEPRPPYNEQFF.

V is TRBV19 and J is TRBJ1-4; D gene uncertain. Germline-derived CDR1 and CDR2 are LNHDA and SQIVND (reference sequence). The CDR3 is made up of 13 amino acids. V dropped 7 bases and J dropped 7 bases, with 13 bases sitting between them. CDR3 coding DNA: TGTGCCAGTAATTATGGATTGAGTGAAAAACTGTTTTTT. This gives the protein CASNYGLSEKLFF.

This sequence joins TRBV19 and TRBJ1-5; TRBD1 matches 8 bases. This CDR3 spans 15 amino acids. The V segment lost 6 bases and the J segment 2 bases; nucleotides outside the gene matches: 6. Germline loops: CDR1 LNHDA, CDR2 SQIVND (reference sequence). CDR3 nucleotide sequence: TGTGCCAGTAGCGTGGGGACAGGCCGCAATCAGCCCCAGCATTTT. Residues: CASSVGTGRNQPQHF. Full variable domain (missing parts from reference TRBV19 and TRBJ1-5): DGGITQSPKYLFRKEGQNVTLSCEQNLNHDAMYWYRQDPGQGLRLIYYSQIVNDFQKGDIAEGYSVSREKKESFPLTVTSAQKNPTAFYLCASSVGTGRNQPQHFGDGTRLSIL.

On this clone itself: One junction end does not reproduce the germline sequence, and a read error may be involved. This rearrangement joins TRBV11-2 to TRBJ1-1, with D maybe TRBD1 (5 bases). The CDR3 loop spans 13 amino acids. CDR1 is SGHAT, CDR2 FQNNGV, per germline. CDR3 nucleotide sequence: TGTGCCAGCAGCTTATCGGTTGAGGGAGGGGAAGAATTT. Its protein is CASSLSVEGGEEF.

The chain recombines TRBV11-2 with TRBJ2-5; D call uncertain. The V gene's germline CDR1 is SGHAT and CDR2 FQNNGV. The CDR3 sequence is 12 residues long. The V gene lost 5 bases and the J gene lost 7 bases, with 11 bases spanning the gap. The CDR3, as DNA: TGTGCCAGCAGCATTGGCTCTATGACCCAGTACTTC. It encodes CASSIGSMTQYF. Looking up the rest from reference TRBV11-2 and TRBJ2-5 gives the full variable domain: EAGVAQSPRYKIIEKRQSVAFWCNPISGHATLYWYQQILGQGPKLLIQFQNNGVVDDSQLPKDRFSAERLKGVDSTLKIQPAKLEDSAVYLCASSIGSMTQYFGPGTRLLVL.

The V gene is TRBV6-1, the J gene TRBJ2-5; D is uncertain. The CDR3 is 14 residues long. V lost 2 bases and J 3 bases, leaving 10 bases between the germline ends. Germline V CDR1 and CDR2: MNHNS, SASEGT. Written as DNA, the CDR3 is TGTGCCAGCAGTGAAATGATTGGGGAAGAGACCCAGTACTTC. This sequence encodes CASSEMIGEETQYF.

The chain recombines TRBV7-3 with TRBJ2-5; 7 nucleotides align to TRBD1. Germline trimming cut 5 bases from V and 1 base from J; bases unmatched to any gene: 4. Germline V gives CDR1 SGHTA, CDR2 FQGTGA. This CDR3 has 14 amino acids. Here the CDR3 reads CASSTTGVQETQYF. The CDR3 DNA reads TGTGCCAGCAGCACAACAGGGGTCCAAGAGACCCAGTACTTC.

In its sample, this clone was seen many times. The sample holds other DNA sequences that translate to the same CDR3. This chain links TRBV7-9 with TRBJ1-1, with D possibly TRBD1 on 6 matching bases. Germline CDR1 reads SEHNR; CDR2 reads FQNEAQ (reference sequence). Trimming stripped 1 base from V and 4 bases from J, with 7 bases between. This CDR3 has 13 amino acids. As DNA, the CDR3 is TGTGCCAGCAGCTTAGAGGGGGGCACTGAAGCTTTCTTT. Translating it yields CASSLEGGTEAFF.

The rearrangement links TRBV19 to TRBJ1-1; maybe TRBD1 (5 bases). The CDR3 length is 14 residues. V gave up 6 bases and J gave up 5 bases, with 16 bases separating them. CDR1 is LNHDA and CDR2 is SQIVND in the germline V gene (reference sequence). For the CDR3, the DNA is TGTGCCAGTAGGTTTGACGAGGGGATAACTGAAGCTTTCTTT. It is translated as CASRFDEGITEAFF.

The V call is TRBV6-5, the J call TRBJ1-1; tentative D call: TRBD1 (5 bases). Looked up from germline, CDR1 is MNHEY and CDR2 is SVGAGI. The CDR3 is made up of 16 amino acids. V was clipped by 4 bases and J by 0 bases, with 15 bases between them. DNA of the CDR3: TGTGCCAGCAGTTCTCGGACATCACACATGAACACTGAAGCTTTCTTT. This codes for CASSSRTSHMNTEAFF.

This sequence joins TRBV5-6 and TRBJ1-4; D remains unclear. This CDR3 is 15 amino acids long. Germline values: CDR1 SGHDT, CDR2 YYEEEE. The V end lost 4 bases, the J end lost 6 bases, and 16 bases lay between the germline ends. The DNA for the CDR3 is TGTGCCAGCAGCCTGAGCCCGGGAACGGATGAAAAACTGTTTTTT. The encoded protein is CASSLSPGTDEKLFF.

The chain has TRBV7-2 and TRBJ2-5; 9 positions match TRBD2. This CDR3 is built from 16 residues. CDR1 and CDR2 (germline): SGHTA, FQGNSA. The ends lost 5 bases at V and 6 bases at J; junction bases unmatched: 13. The CDR3 bases are TGTGCCAGCAGCCTCCAAGGGCTAGCGGGGTTACAGACCCAGTACTTC. Protein product: CASSLQGLAGLQTQYF.

V usage is TRBV6-1 and J usage is TRBJ2-3; possible D gene TRBD2, 5 bases. The CDR3 length is 15 residues. Germline V gene sequence: CDR1 MNHNS, CDR2 SASEGT. V lost 3 bases and J lost 4, with 14 bases in between. The CDR3 is CASSDRDPRADTQYF. The CDR3 DNA reads TGTGCCAGCAGTGACCGGGATCCGAGGGCAGATACGCAGTATTTT.

This chain connects TRBV5-6 to TRBJ2-2; TRBD1 matches at 8 bases. The CDR3 has 19 residues. J was trimmed by 1 base and V by 0 bases; bases with no gene match: 11. The germline V gene has CDR1 SGHDT and CDR2 YYEEEE. The CDR3 reads CASSLAVIRTGLNTGELFF. The CDR3 DNA follows: TGTGCCAGCAGCTTGGCCGTAATCCGGACAGGGCTGAACACCGGGGAGCTGTTTTTT.

The J gene is TRBJ1-2, the V gene TRBV3-1 (or the pseudogene TRBV3-2), with D hard to call. Trimming stripped 6 bases from V and 7 bases from J, with 15 bases between. CDR3 length: 13 amino acids. Germline values: CDR1 LGHDT, CDR2 YNNKEL (reference sequence). CDR3 region: CASRGSQVGGYTF. The CDR3 region has the DNA TGTGCCAGCAGGGGCAGCCAGGTCGGTGGCTACACCTTC.

The chain recombines TRBV11-2 with TRBJ2-2; 8 bases agree with TRBD1. Trimming cost V 5 bases and J 7 bases; bases outside gene matches: 9. The CDR3 loop spans 15 amino acids. Germline lookup yields CDR1 SGHAT and CDR2 FQNNGV. This CDR3 is CASSPRTGKNGELFF. DNA of the CDR3: TGTGCCAGCAGCCCAAGGACAGGGAAGAACGGGGAGCTGTTTTTT.

V and J are TRBV2 and TRBJ1-2, with 8 bases aligning to TRBD1. With 5 bases clipped from V and 4 bases from J, the junction kept 15 bases outside the gene matches. The CDR3 consists of 17 residues. Germline V gives CDR1 SNHLY, CDR2 FYNNEI. The DNA for the CDR3 is TGTGCCAGCAGTCCCACCCGGAGTACGGGACAGGTCTATGGCTACACCTTC. Its translation is CASSPTRSTGQVYGYTF.

Details on this clone: Germline is not matched at one junction end, which may reflect a read error. The V call is TRBV3-1 (or the pseudogene TRBV3-2), the J call TRBJ1-1, with D unresolved. The CDR3 extends over 13 amino acids. Germline CDR1 reads LGHDT; CDR2 reads YNNKEL (reference sequence). CDR3 region: CVSSQDGGQRAFF. The CDR3 DNA sequence: TGTGTCAGCAGCCAAGATGGAGGGCAAAGAGCTTTCTTT.

V gene TRBV3-1 (or the pseudogene TRBV3-2) combines with J gene TRBJ2-2, with TRBD1 as a possible D gene (6 bases). The CDR3 is 15 residues long. V lost 8 bases and J 1 base, leaving 14 bases between the germline ends. The V gene's germline CDR1 is LGHDT and CDR2 YNNKEL (reference sequence). In DNA, the CDR3 is TGTGCCAGCGGGACCGGGACACTGAACACCGGGGAGCTGTTTTTT. Its translation is CASGTGTLNTGELFF.

The chain employs TRBV27 and TRBJ2-1, with D possibly TRBD2 on 5 matching bases. CDR3 length: 11 amino acids. Germline CDR1 reads MNHEY; CDR2 reads SMNVEV (reference sequence). V lost 8 bases to trimming and J lost 7 bases, with 9 bases between them. The CDR3 loop is CASVSGNEQFF. Written as DNA, the CDR3 is TGTGCCAGCGTCTCGGGGAATGAGCAGTTCTTC.

This chain uses TRBV27 with TRBJ2-7; TRBD1 matches at 8 bases. In germline, CDR1 is MNHEY, CDR2 SMNVEV (reference sequence). The CDR3 consists of 14 residues. V lost 5 bases, J lost 2 bases, and 5 bases stayed unmatched. In DNA form, the CDR3 reads TGTGCCAGCAGTGTGCTGGACAGGGCCTACGAGCAGTACTTC. Its protein is CASSVLDRAYEQYF.

The rearrangement joins TRBV5-1 to TRBJ2-1; D might be TRBD2 (5 bases). V lost 0 bases to trimming and J lost 4 bases, with 11 bases between them. Germline V CDR1 and CDR2: SGHRS, YFSETQ. The CDR3 loop spans 15 amino acids. The chain's CDR3 is CASSLVPGMYNEQFF. The CDR3 bases are TGCGCCAGCAGCTTGGTTCCGGGGATGTACAATGAGCAGTTCTTC.

The V and J genes are TRBV2 and TRBJ1-4, with D hard to call. Per germline, CDR1 SNHLY and CDR2 FYNNEI. This CDR3 is built from 11 residues. Trimming took off 5 bases at V and 11 bases at J, with 9 bases between the two ends. The CDR3 protein is CASSYEDKLFF. The CDR3 bases are TGTGCCAGCAGTTACGAAGACAAACTGTTTTTT.

The V call is TRBV5-4, the J call TRBJ2-4; TRBD1 or TRBD2 may be the D gene (5 bases each). CDR3 size: 12 residues. V was trimmed by 7 bases and J by 12 bases, leaving 17 bases between them. Germline lookup yields CDR1 SGHNT and CDR2 YYREEE (reference sequence). The CDR3 spells CASGPGTKSQYF. For the CDR3, the DNA is TGTGCCAGCGGCCCTGGGACGAAGAGTCAGTACTTC.

The chain recombines TRBV9 with TRBJ1-4; a weak D match, TRBD1 (6 bases). V was shortened by 4 bases and J by 7 bases, with 14 bases between the two germline ends. The CDR3 totals 14 residues. Germline lookup yields CDR1 SGDLS and CDR2 YYNGEE. The CDR3 DNA reads as TGTGCCAGCAGCCAAGGACAGCCGGGTGAAAAACTGTTTTTT. Residues: CASSQGQPGEKLFF.

This clone was observed a single time. The chain has TRBV6-5 and TRBJ1-2, with 9 bases identical to TRBD1. The J segment lost 4 bases and the V segment lost 6 bases, leaving 3 bases of the junction unmatched. This CDR3 has 13 amino acids. Germline V gives CDR1 MNHEY, CDR2 SVGAGI. Here the CDR3 reads CASRPGQGYGYTF. CDR3 DNA sequence: TGTGCCAGCAGGCCGGGACAGGGCTATGGCTACACCTTC.

This chain links TRBV2 with TRBJ2-7; 9 bases align to TRBD1. Germline-derived CDR1 and CDR2 are SNHLY and FYNNEI. The CDR3 is made up of 15 amino acids. The junction had 4 bases not matched to a gene; V was cut back by 0 bases and J by 4 bases. The CDR3: CASSEAGQGVYEQYF. The CDR3 nucleotides are TGTGCCAGCAGTGAAGCGGGACAGGGAGTATACGAGCAGTACTTC. Filled out from reference TRBV2 and TRBJ2-7, the complete variable domain reads EPEVTQTPSHQVTQMGQEVILRCVPISNHLYFYWYRQILGQKVEFLVSFYNNEISEKSEIFDDQFSVERPDGSNFTLKIRSTKLEDSAMYFCASSEAGQGVYEQYFGPGTRLTVT.